This TCR beta chain was recorded in a study of regulatory T cells in long-lasting Graves disease. The wider study: Graves' patients who were just diagnosed had used antithyroid drugs for under 3 months.

Library construction for TCR beta used iRepertoire HTBI primers and Arm-PCR of CDR3 regions. TCRdb independently ran MiXCR on the multiplex PCR reads; one entry per CDR3 protein. The profile shows 350,000 to 450,000 distinct CDR3 sequences, approximately 15% of them singletons. The V and J ends lost 2 bases and 9 bases respectively, with 17 bases between them. The CDR3 is 15 amino acids. Germline values: CDR1 MGHRA, CDR2 YSYEKL. Indicated time point: newly diagnosed GD, antithyroid drugs for less than 3 months. PBMC-derived RNA was used for the TCR library. Patients met American Thyroid Association criteria for Graves' disease. The same sample was also studied in work on T cells in Graves' hyperthyroidism and ophthalmopathy. That paper adds: Every diagnosis used clinical symptoms, serum thyroxine and TRAb, thyroid ultrasound and orbital computed tomography. Primed by the HTBI set, a first-round RT-PCR was run on the TCR CDR3.

This clonotype originated in a middle-aged man with Graves disease. The chain employs TRBV4-1 and TRBJ2-1; a weak D match, TRBD1 (6 bases). The input for sequencing was peripheral blood mononuclear cells (PBMCs), taken at new diagnosis, from a patient treated with antithyroid drugs. The CDR3 reads CASSQRRPGHSEQFF. Written as DNA, the CDR3 is TGCGCCAGCAGCCAACGCCGGCCGGGACACAGTGAGCAGTTCTTC.